This TCR beta chain was identified during a study of blood T cell repertoires in COVID-19. Generated by immunoSEQ multiplex PCR, the TCRdb table keeps only in-frame clones and is missing some. The sample has 150,000 to 200,000 clones; roughly 88% are singletons. Germline V lookup: CDR1 ENHRY, CDR2 SYGVKD. Trimming removed 0 bases from V and 7 bases from J, with 12 bases in between. The CDR3 loop spans 14 amino acids. The rearrangement links TRBV10-3 to TRBJ1-2; D gene ambiguous. The sequenced material came from peripheral blood. The sequence derives from a woman of 80 years or more with acute or convalescent COVID-19. Written as DNA, the CDR3 is TGTGCCATCAGTGAGTCGACTCGTGGGTTTGGCTACACCTTC. It codes for CAISESTRGFGYTF.